A selection of T cell receptor beta chains follows, all from one sample in a study of identifying expanded T cells in peripheral blood. Sequenced by immunoSEQ multiplex PCR; TCRdb stores in-frame clones only, minus some. There are around 100,000 clones in the sample; 75% to 90% occur only once, and just over 5.5% lies in the top ten. The material sequenced was blood. These receptors originate from a person aged 18 to 75 in good health. The CDR3 runs from the conserved cysteine through the conserved F or W. D genes are given only for firm matches. Where a row states a size, it is once, few, many or the class of an expanded clone; other rows omit it.

NA	TRBD1	TRBV7-7	TRBJ2-2	TGTGCCAGCAGCTTAGGCAGGGGGCCCGTGGAGCTGTTTTTT	CASSLGRGPVELFF
NA	NA	TRBV2	TRBJ2-3	TGTGCCAGCAGTGACGGGAATGCGGGGTACACAGATACGCAGTATTTT	CASSDGNAGYTDTQYF
few	NA	TRBV7-9	TRBJ1-1	TGTGCCAGCAGTAATTTGGGTGGCCACTCAAACACTGAAGCTTTCTTT	CASSNLGGHSNTEAFF
once	TRBD1	TRBV4-3	TRBJ1-1	TGCGCCAGCAGCCCCGGACAGGGGGCGAGTAACACTGAAGCTTTCTTT	CASSPGQGASNTEAFF
once	TRBD1	TRBV6-1	TRBJ2-7	TGTGCCAGCAGCGAGGCAGGGGACAGTCTCTACGAGCAGTACTTC	CASSEAGDSLYEQYF
NA	NA	TRBV2	TRBJ2-5	TGTGCCAGCAGCCGCGCGAGGGCGGAGACCCAGTACTTC	CASSRARAETQYF
NA	NA	TRBV5-4	TRBJ1-1	TGTGCCAGCAGCTTGGATCGGGGGGTGAACACTGAAGCTTTCTTT	CASSLDRGVNTEAFF
NA	NA	TRBV14	TRBJ1-4	TGTGCCAGCAGCCAAAGGAGGTCTGGGGGAACTAATGAAAAACTGTTTTTT	CASSQRRSGGTNEKLFF
NA	NA	TRBV6-4	TRBJ1-1	TGTGCCAGCAGGGGGGCAAGCTCCACTGAAGCTTTCTTT	CASRGASSTEAFF
NA	TRBD1	TRBV5-4	TRBJ2-7	TGTGCCAGCAGCCTGACGGGACAGGGCGACGAGCAGTACTTC	CASSLTGQGDEQYF
NA	TRBD1	TRBV5-1	TRBJ1-1	TGCGCCAGCAGCGCCTCCGCGGTTTGGACAGGGTTAGAAGCTTTCTTT	CASSASAVWTGLEAFF
once	NA	TRBV10-3	TRBJ2-3	TGTGCCATCAGTGAGTCGGCCCGGGCCAGCACAGATACGCAGTATTTT	CAISESARASTDTQYF
NA	NA	TRBV9	TRBJ1-6	TGTGCCAGCAGCGTAGGAGGTGATTCACCCCTCCACTTT	CASSVGGDSPLHF
NA	TRBD1	TRBV2	TRBJ1-2	TGTGCCAGCAGTGAAAATTTAGCAGGGGGCAATGGCTACACCTTC	CASSENLAGGNGYTF
NA	NA	TRBV11-3	TRBJ2-1	TGTGCCAGCATAGGGTCGGGGAGAGCGGACAATGAGCAGTTCTTC	CASIGSGRADNEQFF
NA	TRBD2	TRBV7-2	TRBJ2-5	TGTGCCAGCAGCTCGCGTACCGGACTAGCGGGAGAGACCCAGTACTTC	CASSSRTGLAGETQYF
NA	NA	TRBV5-1	TRBJ2-2	TGCGCCAGCAGCTTGTCGGCAGGCTCGCAGACCGGGGAGCTGTTTTTT	CASSLSAGSQTGELFF
once	NA	TRBV5-1	TRBJ1-2	TGCGCCAGCAGCTCCAGGGGTCTGGTCGGCTATGGCTACACCTTC	CASSSRGLVGYGYTF